Below are 6 T cell receptor beta chains sequenced from a single sample in a study of graft-versus-host responses after intestinal transplantation. No antigen is known for these receptors. Here immunoSEQ multiplex PCR was the method, and the copy in TCRdb shows in-frame clones only, minus some. Seen here are under 95,000 clones, around 80% observed once, and the top ten hold around 0.83%. The source material was unstimulated CD4+ T cells sorted from spleen or lymph node cells, sampled before intestinal transplant. The receptors derive from a human donor who received an intestinal transplant.

The chain combines TRBV2 with TRBJ1-4, with TRBD1 matching over 7 bases. The length of the CDR3 is 15 residues. Looked up from germline, CDR1 is SNHLY and CDR2 is FYNNEI. V was pared by 6 bases and J by 5 bases, with 9 bases of the junction left unmatched. The CDR3 DNA reads TGTGCCAGCAGCGCACGACAGGGAAGAAATGAAAAACTGTTTTTT. Residues: CASSARQGRNEKLFF. The full variable domain, rest sourced from reference TRBV2 and TRBJ1-4, is EPEVTQTPSHQVTQMGQEVILRCVPISNHLYFYWYRQILGQKVEFLVSFYNNEISEKSEIFDDQFSVERPDGSNFTLKIRSTKLEDSAMYFCASSARQGRNEKLFFGSGTQLSVL.

The rearrangement joins TRBV19 to TRBJ1-5, with 7 bases aligning to TRBD1. The V gene end was trimmed by 8 bases and the J gene end by 2 bases; junction bases not matched to a gene: 3. The germline V gene has CDR1 LNHDA and CDR2 SQIVND (reference sequence). The CDR3 runs to 13 residues. CDR3 sequence: CASSGTGNQPQHF. The CDR3 nucleotides read TGTGCCAGTTCCGGGACAGGCAATCAGCCCCAGCATTTT.

This clone was counted only a few times. The CDR3 reads CASSPGTGYGYTF. The CDR3 DNA is TGTGCCAGCAGTCCTGGGACAGGGTATGGCTACACCTTC. V gene TRBV27 combines with J gene TRBJ1-2; 9 positions match TRBD1. Germline V gives CDR1 MNHEY, CDR2 SMNVEV (reference sequence). The J segment lost 5 bases and the V segment lost 5 bases, leaving 3 bases of the junction unmatched. The CDR3 is made up of 13 amino acids.

V and J are TRBV5-1 and TRBJ2-5; no clear D. CDR1 SGHRS and CDR2 YFSETQ come from the germline V gene. Deletions cut 4 bases from V and 2 bases from J, with 6 bases between. The CDR3 runs 12 residues. The CDR3 region is CASSLSQETQYF. CDR3 in DNA: TGCGCCAGCAGCCTAAGTCAAGAGACCCAGTACTTC.

The J gene is TRBJ2-7, the V gene TRBV14, with unresolved D. The CDR3 spans 14 residues. Germline loops: CDR1 SGHDN, CDR2 FVKESK. The V end lost 4 bases, the J end lost 1 base, and 11 bases lay between the germline ends. The DNA for the CDR3 is TGTGCCAGCAGCCCAAAAATAGAATCCTACGAGCAGTACTTC. Translating it yields CASSPKIESYEQYF.

This chain connects TRBV27 to TRBJ1-1, with D unclear. V was pared by 4 bases and J by 1 base, with 10 bases between. Germline loops: CDR1 MNHEY, CDR2 SMNVEV (reference sequence). The CDR3 loop spans 14 amino acids. Here the CDR3 reads CASSSLTQNTEAFF. CDR3 nucleotide sequence: TGTGCCAGCAGTTCCTTGACACAGAACACTGAAGCTTTCTTT.